These T cell receptor beta chains were read from a single sample in a study of OX40 agonist ivuxolimab in advanced cancers. The method was immunoSEQ multiplex PCR; TCRdb's version includes in-frame clones alone and lacks a portion of them. The sample shows some 74,000 clones, about 92% of them seen only once. The specimen comprised CD4+ or CD8+ T cells sorted from blood, sampled in a trial of the OX40 agonist ivuxolimab. Every receptor here comes from an adult with an advanced solid tumor such as melanoma, head and neck, liver or kidney cancer. Both conserved end residues are part of each CDR3. Fields, in order: J gene, clone size, D gene, V gene, CDR3 protein, CDR3 DNA. D genes are given only for firm matches. Clone size appears in some rows only: once, few, many, or a class for an expanded clone.

>TRBJ2-2|NA|TRBD1|TRBV18
CASSPGQGGGELFF
TGTGCCAGCTCACCGGGACAGGGAGGCGGGGAGCTGTTTTTT
>TRBJ1-3|once|NA|TRBV4-2
CASSQDERNTIYF
TGTGCCAGCAGCCAAGATGAGAGGAACACCATATATTTT
>TRBJ2-5|NA|NA|TRBV1
CTSSQVWWETQYF
TGCACCAGCAGCCAAGTTTGGTGGGAGACCCAGTACTTC
>TRBJ2-2|NA|TRBD1|TRBV19
CASTSRWQGAVTGELFF
TGTGCCAGTACCTCGAGGTGGCAGGGGGCGGTCACCGGGGAGCTGTTTTTT
>TRBJ2-7|NA|NA|TRBV6-5
CASSYSFGSYEQYF
TGTGCCAGCAGTTACTCGTTCGGCTCCTACGAGCAGTACTTC
>TRBJ1-2|few|TRBD1|TRBV6-1
CASSQGADYGYTF
TGTGCCAGCAGTCAGGGGGCCGACTATGGCTACACCTTC
>TRBJ1-6|NA|TRBD1|TRBV4-1
CASTDRVYNSPLHF
TGCGCCAGCACGGACAGGGTCTATAATTCACCCCTCCACTTT
>TRBJ1-1|NA|NA|TRBV7-9
CASSSRADSLEAFF
TGTGCCAGCAGCTCACGAGCGGACAGCCTTGAAGCTTTCTTT
>TRBJ1-1|NA|TRBD1|TRBV5-1
CASSKDRERSTEAFF
TGCGCCAGCAGCAAGGACAGGGAAAGGAGCACTGAAGCTTTCTTT
>TRBJ2-2|NA|NA|TRBV5-1
CASSLKNTGELFF
TGCGCCAGCAGCTTGAAGAACACCGGGGAGCTGTTTTTT
>TRBJ2-5|NA|NA|TRBV6-5
CASSSDRSGETQYF
TGTGCCAGCAGTTCTGACCGGTCCGGGGAGACCCAGTACTTC
>TRBJ1-1|NA|NA|TRBV7-2
CASRLMNTEAFF
TGTGCCAGCAGACTGATGAACACTGAAGCTTTCTTT
>TRBJ1-1|NA|TRBD1|TRBV25-1
CASGAERQGKKPEAFF
TGTGCCAGCGGGGCGGAGCGACAGGGGAAAAAACCTGAAGCTTTCTTT
>TRBJ2-2|few|NA|TRBV18
CASSPSTNTGELFF
TGTGCCAGCTCACCGAGTACGAACACCGGGGAGCTGTTTTTT
>TRBJ2-1|NA|NA|TRBV6-5
CASSPTGVSYNEQFF
TGTGCCAGCAGTCCTACAGGAGTCTCCTACAATGAGCAGTTCTTC
>TRBJ2-5|NA|TRBD1|TRBV28
CASSHNRGDETQYF
TGTGCCAGCAGTCATAACAGGGGTGACGAGACCCAGTACTTC
>TRBJ1-6|NA|NA|TRBV5-4
CASSLDQGAHSPLHF
TGTGCCAGCAGCTTGGATCAGGGCGCACATTCACCCCTCCACTTT
>TRBJ1-1|few|NA|TRBV2
CASSSDRNTEAFF
TGTGCCAGCAGTTCGGACAGGAACACTGAAGCTTTCTTT
>TRBJ2-5|NA|NA|TRBV15
CATSRDQARRPQYF
TGTGCCACCAGCAGAGATCAGGCTAGGCGGCCCCAGTACTTC
>TRBJ1-1|NA|TRBD1|TRBV6-5
CASNVKGTGATEAFF
TGTGCCAGCAATGTTAAGGGGACAGGGGCCACTGAAGCTTTCTTT
>TRBJ1-4|once|NA|TRBV6-1
CASSGTPSNEKLFF
TGTGCCAGCAGCGGGACACCTTCTAATGAAAAACTGTTTTTT
>TRBJ1-4|NA|NA|TRBV5-1
CASGQSRGANEKLFF
TGCGCCAGCGGGCAGTCAAGAGGGGCTAATGAAAAACTGTTTTTT
>TRBJ1-1|NA|NA|TRBV27
CASSSQGGSTEAFF
TGTGCCAGCAGTTCGCAGGGAGGGAGCACTGAAGCTTTCTTT
>TRBJ1-5|once|TRBD1|TRBV28
CASSLFPGQGSNQPQHF
TGTGCCAGCAGTCTCTTCCCGGGACAGGGTAGCAATCAGCCCCAGCATTTT
>TRBJ2-5|NA|TRBD1|TRBV5-1
CASSATGVQETQYF
TGCGCCAGCAGCGCGACAGGGGTGCAAGAGACCCAGTACTTC
>TRBJ2-1|NA|TRBD1|TRBV25-1
CASSEWMVTGANEQFF
TGTGCCAGCAGTGAATGGATGGTAACAGGGGCGAATGAGCAGTTCTTC
>TRBJ1-5|NA|TRBD1|TRBV2
CASSGGQGQPQHF
TGTGCCAGCAGTGGAGGACAGGGGCAGCCCCAGCATTTT
>TRBJ2-3|NA|NA|TRBV14
CASSQRHTTDTQYF
TGTGCCAGCAGCCAAAGACATACCACAGATACGCAGTATTTT
>TRBJ1-1|NA|TRBD1|TRBV6-5
CASSSLKQGYTEAFF
TGTGCCAGCAGTTCCCTGAAACAGGGGTACACTGAAGCTTTCTTT
>TRBJ1-2|NA|NA|TRBV6-5
CASSYYQVRGKGGYTF
TGTGCCAGCAGTTACTACCAGGTCAGGGGAAAAGGTGGCTACACCTTC
>TRBJ1-2|NA|NA|TRBV9
CASSVGGGFYGYTF
TGTGCCAGCAGCGTAGGAGGAGGTTTCTATGGCTACACCTTC
>TRBJ1-3|NA|TRBD1|TRBV6-6
CASSTGQGAIGNTIYF
TGTGCCAGCAGTACCGGACAGGGGGCGATTGGAAACACCATATATTTT
>TRBJ1-6|NA|NA|TRBV6-4
CASSDWSAGSPLHF
TGTGCCAGCAGTGACTGGTCCGCGGGTTCACCCCTCCACTTT
>TRBJ1-4|NA|NA|TRBV29-1
CSVEVGRGKLFF
TGCAGCGTTGAGGTTGGAAGGGGAAAACTGTTTTTT
>TRBJ2-1|NA|NA|TRBV9
CASSVERGNEQFF
TGTGCCAGCAGCGTAGAGAGGGGCAATGAGCAGTTCTTC